The entry that follows covers one TCR beta chain sequence. Its cognate antigen is unknown. The germline V gene encodes CDR1 SGHTA and CDR2 FQGNSA. The trim removed 2 bases at V and 4 bases at J, leaving 5 bases unmatched. The CDR3 spans 15 residues. The use of a sample-barcoded 5' primer and a J-beta primer mix characterized a second PCR of roughly 6 to 11 cycles. Tags on each cDNA molecule came from a template-switch adaptor with 12 random nucleotides. A single record per CDR3 protein comes from TCRdb applying MiXCR to the 5' RACE reads. The sample lists under 1,000,000 distinct CDR3 sequences; 35% to 60% were seen once. This sample was taken from a study of blood T cells in healthy people across ages. Total RNA extracted from each sample amounted to at least 6 micrograms. Study-wide findings and caveats: Both naive CD4+ cell counts and diversity were greater in long-lived donors than in aged donors.

Sequencing used blood. The origin of this receptor is a man aged 80 or over in good health. The V call is TRBV7-2, the J call TRBJ1-5; TRBD1 matches 7 bases. The CDR3 region is CASSLWGTENQPQHF. The CDR3, as DNA: TGTGCCAGCAGCTTATGGGGGACAGAAAATCAGCCCCAGCATTTT.